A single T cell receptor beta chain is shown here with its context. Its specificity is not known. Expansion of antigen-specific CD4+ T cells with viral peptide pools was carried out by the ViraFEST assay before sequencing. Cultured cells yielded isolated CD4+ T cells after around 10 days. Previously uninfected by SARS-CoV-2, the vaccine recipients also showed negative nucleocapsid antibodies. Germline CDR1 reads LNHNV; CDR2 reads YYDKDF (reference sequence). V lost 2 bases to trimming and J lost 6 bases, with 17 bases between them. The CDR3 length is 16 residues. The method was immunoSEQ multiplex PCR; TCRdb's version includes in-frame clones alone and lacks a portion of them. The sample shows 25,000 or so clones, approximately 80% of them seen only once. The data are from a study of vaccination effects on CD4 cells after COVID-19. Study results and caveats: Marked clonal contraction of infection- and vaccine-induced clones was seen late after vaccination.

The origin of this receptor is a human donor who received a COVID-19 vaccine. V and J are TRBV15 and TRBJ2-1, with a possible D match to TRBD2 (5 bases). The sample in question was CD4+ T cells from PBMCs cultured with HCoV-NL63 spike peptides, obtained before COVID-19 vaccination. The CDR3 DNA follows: TGTGCCACCAGCAGAACCGGGATGAGGAGCCGCAATGAGCAGTTCTTC. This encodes CATSRTGMRSRNEQFF.